One sample yielded the 17 T cell receptor beta chains listed below, sequenced in a study of cytomegalovirus exposure and HLA in healthy donors. PCR employed 60 Vbeta and 13 Jbeta primers. Only in-frame clones appear in the TCRdb table, and some are missing; sequencing was by immunoSEQ multiplex PCR. The top ten hold 1.3% of the sample, which has over 200,000 clones, over 65% seen once. Sequenced material: PBMCs. These receptors all stem from a human donor in good health.

The gene calls are TRBV29-1 and TRBJ2-3; possible D gene TRBD2, 6 bases. From germline, CDR1 is SQVTM and CDR2 ANQGSEA. The CDR3 is made up of 12 amino acids. V lost 7 bases, J lost 3 bases, and 11 bases lay in between. In DNA, the CDR3 is TGCAGCGCCGAGGCGGGGACAGATACGCAGTATTTT. Translating gives CSAEAGTDTQYF.

The rearrangement uses TRBV18 and TRBJ2-1; 9 nucleotides line up with TRBD2. Germline V CDR1 and CDR2: KGHSH, LQKENI. The trim removed 1 base at V and 3 bases at J, leaving 13 bases unmatched. This CDR3 is 19 amino acids long. CDR3 coding DNA: TGTGCCAGCTCACCACGGGTCCGAGGTAGCGGGGGCCTCTACAATGAGCAGTTCTTC. The encoded protein is CASSPRVRGSGGLYNEQFF.

This clone appeared once. The chain is built from TRBV13 and TRBJ2-7, with D tentatively TRBD1 (6 bases). The CDR3 sequence is 15 residues long. The V gene's germline CDR1 is PRHDT and CDR2 FYEKMQ (reference sequence). V was pared by 0 bases and J by 7 bases, with 16 bases between. The CDR3 loop reads CASSLGGDKVPEQYF. The CDR3 nucleotides are TGTGCCAGCAGCTTAGGGGGGGACAAGGTTCCGGAGCAGTACTTC. Variable domain in full (rest from reference TRBV13 and TRBJ2-7): AAGVIQSPRHLIKEKRETATLKCYPIPRHDTVYWYQQGPGQDPQFLISFYEKMQSDKGSIPDRFSAQQFSDYHSELNMSSLELGDSALYFCASSLGGDKVPEQYFGPGTRLTVT.

The rearrangement uses TRBV6-5 and TRBJ2-7; D perhaps matches TRBD1 (5 bases). The V gene's germline CDR1 is MNHEY and CDR2 SVGAGI. Trimming stripped 4 bases from V and 2 bases from J, with 15 bases between. The CDR3 has 15 amino acids. The CDR3 sequence: CASSSQGQLAYEQYF. Here the CDR3 DNA reads TGTGCCAGCAGTTCCCAGGGTCAGCTCGCCTACGAGCAGTACTTC.

The chain is built from TRBV27 and TRBJ2-7; 8 nucleotides align to TRBD1. V shed 3 bases and J 4 bases; nucleotides not matched to a gene: 11. This CDR3 region has 16 residues. The germline gives CDR1 MNHEY, CDR2 SMNVEV (reference sequence). CDR3 amino acids: CASSFLGQGMAYEQYF. DNA for the CDR3: TGTGCCAGCAGTTTCCTCGGACAGGGAATGGCGTACGAGCAGTACTTC.

The V call is TRBV25-1, the J call TRBJ2-5, with TRBD2 identical over 7 bases. Losses at the gene ends were 5 bases for V and 11 bases for J; bases not matched to a gene: 8. The length of the CDR3 is 12 residues. Germline values: CDR1 MGHDK, CDR2 SYGVNS. CDR3 sequence: CASSKLGREQYF. The CDR3 DNA reads TGTGCCAGCAGTAAACTCGGGCGGGAGCAGTACTTC.

The J gene is TRBJ2-5, the V gene TRBV27; 11 nucleotides line up with TRBD2. Germline V CDR1 and CDR2: MNHEY, SMNVEV (reference sequence). The V gene end was trimmed by 8 bases and the J gene end by 9 bases; junction bases not matched to a gene: 17. This CDR3 is built from 16 residues. This CDR3 is CASGPSRGTSGMSQYF. The CDR3 nucleotides read TGTGCCAGCGGCCCCTCAAGAGGGACTAGCGGCATGTCCCAGTACTTC.

The chain has TRBV4-1 and TRBJ2-5; D unresolved. Per germline, CDR1 MGHRA and CDR2 YSYEKL. The CDR3 totals 16 residues. Trimming removed 1 base from V and 2 bases from J, with 14 bases in between. This CDR3 reads CASSQGLVRSQETQYF. CDR3 bases: TGCGCCAGCAGCCAAGGCTTAGTCCGGTCTCAAGAGACCCAGTACTTC.

V usage is TRBV4-2 and J usage is TRBJ2-1; TRBD2 agrees at 11 bases. With V trimmed by 3 bases and J by 2 bases, 9 bases remained unmatched. This CDR3 is 18 amino acids long. Germline CDR1 LGHNA, CDR2 YNFKEQ. The CDR3 spells CASSHELAGVRAYNEQFF. DNA for the CDR3: TGTGCCAGCAGCCACGAACTAGCGGGAGTACGGGCCTACAATGAGCAGTTCTTC.

The J gene is TRBJ2-1, the V gene TRBV7-9, with TRBD1 as a possible D gene (6 bases). CDR1 SEHNR and CDR2 FQNEAQ come from the germline V gene (reference sequence). The CDR3 contains 14 residues. Trimming cost V 5 bases and J 2 bases, with 10 bases left between them. The DNA for the CDR3 is TGTGCCAGCAGCCTAGGGGACACCTACAATGAGCAGTTCTTC. It translates to CASSLGDTYNEQFF.

This chain uses TRBV5-1 with TRBJ2-7; 11 bases agree with TRBD2. CDR3 length: 16 amino acids. V lost 4 bases, J lost 7 bases, and 13 bases stayed unmatched. CDR1 is SGHRS, CDR2 YFSETQ, per germline. CDR3 DNA: TGCGCCAGCAGCACTGGAGTTTTAGCGGGAGGGCAGGAGCAGTACTTC. Translating gives CASSTGVLAGGQEQYF. The full variable domain, rest sourced from reference TRBV5-1 and TRBJ2-7, is KAGVTQTPRYLIKTRGQQVTLSCSPISGHRSVSWYQQTPGQGLQFLFEYFSETQRNKGNFPGRFSGRQFSNSRSEMNVSTLELGDSALYLCASSTGVLAGGQEQYFGPGTRLTVT.

This clone occurred a few times. The chain employs TRBV10-3 and TRBJ1-1; perhaps TRBD1 as D (5 bases). This CDR3 is 14 amino acids long. Germline lookup yields CDR1 ENHRY and CDR2 SYGVKD. V was clipped by 7 bases and J by 5 bases, with 17 bases between them. The CDR3 loop is CAIKGRGERTEAFF. DNA of the CDR3: TGTGCCATCAAAGGACGGGGGGAGAGGACTGAAGCTTTCTTT.

CDR3 in DNA: TGCGCCAGCAGCTTGCTGACTAGCGGGAGGGCCCTTGACAATGAGCAGTTCTTC. Protein: CASSLLTSGRALDNEQFF. V and J are TRBV5-1 and TRBJ2-1; 14 positions agree with TRBD2. Losses at the gene ends were 1 base for V and 5 bases for J; bases not matched to a gene: 8. The CDR3 has 18 residues. In germline, CDR1 is SGHRS, CDR2 YFSETQ.

J is TRBJ1-1 and V is TRBV5-4; D might be TRBD1 (6 bases). The CDR3 loop spans 15 amino acids. V gave up 0 bases and J gave up 0 bases, with 9 bases separating them. CDR1 and CDR2 from the germline V gene are SGHNT and YYREEE (reference sequence). In DNA form, the CDR3 reads TGTGCCAGCAGCTTGGGACAGGCCGTGAACACTGAAGCTTTCTTT. Amino acid sequence: CASSLGQAVNTEAFF. The complete variable domain, with remaining parts taken from reference TRBV5-4 and TRBJ1-1, reads ETGVTQSPTHLIKTRGQQVTLRCSSQSGHNTVSWYQQALGQGPQFIFQYYREEENGRGNFPPRFSGLQFPNYSSELNVNALELDDSALYLCASSLGQAVNTEAFFGQGTRLTVV.

The chain links TRBV9 to TRBJ2-5; D is possibly TRBD2 (6 bases). V dropped 0 bases and J dropped 4 bases, with 19 bases sitting between them. This CDR3 is 17 amino acids long. The germline CDR1 and CDR2 sequences are SGDLS and YYNGEE. CDR3 loop: CASSVEEGRRRGETQYF. The CDR3 DNA follows: TGTGCCAGCAGCGTAGAGGAGGGACGGAGGAGGGGAGAGACCCAGTACTTC. Full variable domain (outside the CDR3, taken from reference TRBV9 and TRBJ2-5): DSGVTQTPKHLITATGQRVTLRCSPRSGDLSVYWYQQSLDQGLQFLIQYYNGEERAKGNILERFSAQQFPDLHSELNLSSLELGDSALYFCASSVEEGRRRGETQYFGPGTRLLVL.

This clone appeared a single time. The chain recombines TRBV28 with TRBJ2-3; maybe TRBD2 (6 bases). V was trimmed by 5 bases and J by 9 bases, leaving 18 bases between them. The V gene's germline CDR1 is MDHEN and CDR2 SYDVKM. CDR3 length equals 14 residues. CDR3 in DNA: TGTGCCAGCAGTACCGGGACTCCCGCCGCCACGCAGTATTTT. Translation: CASSTGTPAATQYF.

The rearrangement links TRBV4-1 to TRBJ2-5; D possibly corresponds to TRBD1 (6 bases). CDR1 is MGHRA and CDR2 is YSYEKL in the germline V gene. V was clipped by 4 bases and J by 5 bases, with 14 bases between them. The CDR3 consists of 14 residues. The CDR3 sequence: CASSLRGERETQYF. CDR3 coding DNA: TGCGCCAGCAGCCTCAGGGGTGAGCGGGAGACCCAGTACTTC.